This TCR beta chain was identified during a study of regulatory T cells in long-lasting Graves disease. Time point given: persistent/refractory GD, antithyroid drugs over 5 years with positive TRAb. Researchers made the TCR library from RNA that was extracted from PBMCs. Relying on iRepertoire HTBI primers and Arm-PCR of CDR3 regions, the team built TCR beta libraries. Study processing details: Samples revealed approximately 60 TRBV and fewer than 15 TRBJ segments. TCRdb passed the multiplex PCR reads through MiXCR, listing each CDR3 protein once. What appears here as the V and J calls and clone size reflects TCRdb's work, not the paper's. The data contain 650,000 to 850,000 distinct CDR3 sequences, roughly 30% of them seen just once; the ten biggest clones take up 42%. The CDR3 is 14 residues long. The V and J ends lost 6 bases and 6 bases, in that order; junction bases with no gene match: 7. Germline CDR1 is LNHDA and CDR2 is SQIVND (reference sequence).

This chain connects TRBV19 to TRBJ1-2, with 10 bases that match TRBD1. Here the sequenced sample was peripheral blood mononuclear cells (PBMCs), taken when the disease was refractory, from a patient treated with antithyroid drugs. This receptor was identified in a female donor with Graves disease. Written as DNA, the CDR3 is TGTGCCAGTAGCTTTTGGGACAGGGGTGATGGCTACACCTTC. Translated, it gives CASSFWDRGDGYTF. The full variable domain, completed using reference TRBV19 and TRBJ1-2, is DGGITQSPKYLFRKEGQNVTLSCEQNLNHDAMYWYRQDPGQGLRLIYYSQIVNDFQKGDIAEGYSVSREKKESFPLTVTSAQKNPTAFYLCASSFWDRGDGYTFGSGTRLTVV.